This TCR beta chain came from a study of technical replicates of blood from several donors. Generated by immunoSEQ multiplex PCR, the TCRdb table keeps only in-frame clones and is missing some. The table records 91,000 or so clones, roughly 96% of them present only once. This CDR3 has 16 amino acids. Trimming stripped 5 bases from V and 2 bases from J, with 19 bases between. Germline assignment: CDR1 MNHEY and CDR2 SMNVEV (reference sequence). The clonotype was recovered from a human donor in good health. The chain couples TRBV27 to TRBJ2-7; D is perhaps TRBD1 (7 bases). Sequencing was carried out using T cells isolated from PBMCs. The CDR3 reads CASSAKLRDSAYEQYF. CDR3 sequence (DNA): TGTGCCAGCAGTGCAAAATTGCGGGACAGCGCCTACGAGCAGTACTTC.